This TCR beta chain was observed in a study of T cells in Graves' hyperthyroidism and ophthalmopathy. Across the whole study: Sampling of peripheral blood happened at initial diagnosis, prior to any treatment.

Germline V gene data show CDR1 as MNHEY and CDR2 as SVGEGT. The length of the CDR3 is 13 residues. V was clipped by 2 bases and J by 6 bases, with 11 bases between them. This clonotype was observed many times. Antigen specificity is unknown. Whole-study results and caveats: Appearing also in blood were most of the thyroid clonotypes expanded above 0.001.

Amplified TCR beta CDR3 regions derived from RNA transcripts. When the TCR CDR3 underwent first-round RT-PCR, the HTBI primer set was used. TCRdb used MiXCR to reprocess the multiplex PCR reads, holding one entry per CDR3 protein. The sample lists roughly 420,000 distinct CDR3 sequences, roughly an eighth occurring once. Patients between 18 and 65 years old had hyperthyroidism, newly diagnosed and lasting under 2 months. The chain carries TRBV6-2 or TRBV6-3 and TRBJ2-7; D possibly corresponds to TRBD2 (6 bases). The sequencing input was blood. The sequence was obtained from a woman aged 18-35 years with Graves' hyperthyroidism. In nucleotides, the CDR3 is TGTGCCAGCAGTTACCCTGGCGGGGTCGAGCAGTACTTC. Translated, it gives CASSYPGGVEQYF.